This T cell receptor (beta chain) was recovered during a study of blood T cells in healthy people across ages. With a J-beta primer mix and a sample-barcoded 5' primer, a second PCR ran about 7 to 12 cycles. In TCRdb, the 5' RACE reads were re-called with MiXCR into one record per CDR3 protein. The sample includes 500,000 to 550,000 distinct CDR3 sequences, around 24% seen only once; the top ten take around 10%. From germline, CDR1 is MGHDK and CDR2 SYGVNS. This CDR3 has 16 residues. Concerning this clonotype itself: An end of the junction differs from the germline gene, which may be a read error.

These records were also assigned to another study, of T cells of mothers and their children.

V usage is TRBV25-1 and J usage is TRBJ1-3, with no clear D. The receptor comes from a boy between 10 and 17 years old in good health. The sequencing sample was made of blood. The CDR3 loop is CASSESVYGSGNTVYF. As DNA, the CDR3 is TGTGCCAGCAGTGAATCTGTGTACGGCTCTGGAAACACCGTATATTTT. The full variable domain, completed using reference TRBV25-1 and TRBJ1-3, is EADIYQTPRYLVIGTGKKITLECSQTMGHDKMYWYQQDPGMELHLIHYSYGVNSTEKGDLSSESTVSRIRTEHFPLTLESARPSHTSQYLCASSESVYGSGNTVYFGEGSWLTVV.